This TCR beta chain originates from a study of early T cells in non-severe SARS-CoV-2 infection. For the study at large: With bulk RNA from unsorted whole blood as input, sequencing yielded unpaired chains.

This clonotype was counted at least ten times. As yet, its antigen is unknown. Individual cDNA molecules carried attached unique molecular identifiers. TCRdb reprocessed the 5' RACE reads via MiXCR and lists one record per CDR3 protein. Seen here are tens of thousands of distinct CDR3 sequences, about 15% observed once, and the top ten hold around 5.1%. Germline V gives CDR1 SGHRS, CDR2 YFSETQ. V gave up 5 bases and J gave up 5 bases, with 11 bases separating them. The CDR3 totals 13 residues. Notes on the study in general: A preference for anti-spike CD8 responses marked VDJdb matching, which missed private and CD4 specificities.

The chain is built from TRBV5-1 and TRBJ2-1; tentative D call: TRBD1 (5 bases). Sequenced sample: whole blood. The sequence came from an adult who was a healthcare worker with PCR-confirmed SARS-CoV-2 infection or an uninfected control (not recorded which). The CDR3 here is CASRVGQNNEQFF. The CDR3 DNA is TGCGCCAGCAGGGTAGGACAAAACAATGAGCAGTTCTTC.